The 26 T cell receptor beta chains presented below share a single source sample, sequenced in a study of cytomegalovirus exposure and HLA in healthy donors. Amplification used 60 Vbeta primers and 13 Jbeta primers. TCRdb's table, derived via immunoSEQ multiplex PCR, lists solely in-frame clones and lacks some. The profile shows approximately 100,000 clones, approximately 85% of them singletons. Sequenced material: PBMCs. The receptors originated from a young man in good health and CMV-seronegative.

This clone was seen once. V is TRBV5-1 and J is TRBJ2-2, with D perhaps matching TRBD2 (7 bases). The length of the CDR3 is 16 residues. The germline V and J ends were trimmed by 3 bases and 0 bases, with 12 bases remaining between them. The germline V gene encodes CDR1 SGHRS and CDR2 YFSETQ. CDR3 amino acids: CASSWGGPANTGELFF. The DNA of the CDR3 is TGCGCCAGCAGCTGGGGGGGCCCCGCGAACACCGGGGAGCTGTTTTTT.

The chain has TRBV27 and TRBJ2-5, with 10 bases aligning to TRBD2. This CDR3 has 14 residues. Trimming cost V 5 bases and J 3 bases; bases outside gene matches: 3. Germline V gene data show CDR1 as MNHEY and CDR2 as SMNVEV (reference sequence). The CDR3 sequence: CASSPGLAKETQYF. As DNA, the CDR3 is TGTGCCAGCAGTCCGGGACTAGCGAAAGAGACCCAGTACTTC.

The table lists this clone with a count of one. The rearrangement uses TRBV28 and TRBJ1-2; 7 nucleotides match TRBD1. V lost 3 bases, J lost 4 bases, and 11 bases stayed unmatched. CDR3 size: 16 residues. Germline CDR1 is MDHEN and CDR2 is SYDVKM. CDR3 loop: CASSLVHGQVLYGYTF. In nucleotides, the CDR3 is TGTGCCAGCAGTTTGGTACACGGACAGGTTCTCTATGGCTACACCTTC.

The CDR3: CASSLDVAASSYEQYF. The CDR3 DNA reads as TGCGCCAGCAGCTTGGACGTCGCGGCCAGCTCCTACGAGCAGTACTTC. The J gene is TRBJ2-7, the V gene TRBV5-1; D is unresolved. The CDR3 totals 16 residues. Trimming cost V 0 bases and J 0 bases, with 13 bases left between them. Germline lookup yields CDR1 SGHRS and CDR2 YFSETQ.

V is TRBV5-4 and J is TRBJ1-2; 8 nucleotides align to TRBD1. CDR3 size: 13 residues. CDR1 and CDR2 (germline): SGHNT, YYREEE (reference sequence). Losses at the gene ends were 4 bases for V and 3 bases for J; bases not matched to a gene: 2. CDR3 DNA sequence: TGTGCCAGCAGCATACAGGGGGACTATGGCTACACCTTC. Amino acids: CASSIQGDYGYTF. The variable domain in full, with the rest retrieved from reference TRBV5-4 and TRBJ1-2, is ETGVTQSPTHLIKTRGQQVTLRCSSQSGHNTVSWYQQALGQGPQFIFQYYREEENGRGNFPPRFSGLQFPNYSSELNVNALELDDSALYLCASSIQGDYGYTFGSGTRLTVV.

This clone has only one observation. CDR3 sequence: CASSQARTGTYGYTF. The CDR3, as DNA: TGTGCCAGCAGCCAAGCCCGAACAGGGACCTATGGCTACACCTTC. This sequence joins TRBV4-2 and TRBJ1-2; D might be TRBD1 (6 bases). The CDR3 is 15 residues long. V lost 1 base and J lost 4, with 13 bases in between. The germline V gene encodes CDR1 LGHNA and CDR2 YNFKEQ.

The chain links TRBV20-1 to TRBJ1-1; no clear D. Per the germline V gene, CDR1 is DFQATT and CDR2 is SNEGSKA (reference sequence). The CDR3 has 10 residues. Trimming left V 6 bases short and J 3 bases short, with 5 bases between. CDR3 DNA sequence: TGCAGTGCCCTGTACACTGAAGCTTTCTTT. Amino acid sequence: CSALYTEAFF.

The chain has TRBV5-1 and TRBJ1-6; D might be TRBD1 (6 bases). CDR3 size: 14 residues. Per the germline V gene, CDR1 is SGHRS and CDR2 is YFSETQ. V lost 4 bases, J lost 6 bases, and 11 bases lay in between. CDR3 nucleotides: TGCGCCAGCAGCAACGGACAGAGTAATTCACCCCTCCACTTT. Its translation: CASSNGQSNSPLHF. The full variable domain, in which reference TRBV5-1 and TRBJ1-6 provide the parts outside the CDR3, is KAGVTQTPRYLIKTRGQQVTLSCSPISGHRSVSWYQQTPGQGLQFLFEYFSETQRNKGNFPGRFSGRQFSNSRSEMNVSTLELGDSALYLCASSNGQSNSPLHFGNGTRLTVT.

CDR3 nucleotide sequence: TGTGCCAGCAGTCTGGCGGGGCGTAAAGAGACCCAGTACTTC. The encoded protein is CASSLAGRKETQYF. This chain connects TRBV28 to TRBJ2-5, with D tentatively TRBD2 (6 bases). Germline V gene lookup returns CDR1 MDHEN and CDR2 SYDVKM. The CDR3 is 14 residues long. V shed 5 bases and J shed 3 bases, with 13 bases lying between them.

The chain couples TRBV6-6 to TRBJ2-1; 8 bases map to TRBD1. This CDR3 comprises 15 residues. From germline, CDR1 is MNHNY and CDR2 SVGAGI (reference sequence). With 7 bases clipped from V and 2 bases from J, the junction kept 7 bases outside the gene matches. As DNA, the CDR3 is TGTGCCAGCACCAACACAGGGGGAACCTACAATGAGCAGTTCTTC. Translating it yields CASTNTGGTYNEQFF.

The rearrangement links TRBV18 to TRBJ1-2, with 10 bases matching TRBD1. The CDR3 totals 16 residues. CDR1 KGHSH and CDR2 LQKENI come from the germline V gene. V was clipped by 6 bases and J by 1 base; unmatched bases: 8. The CDR3 bases are TGTGCCAGCTCTCGGGACAGGGGCCCTCATAACTATGGCTACACCTTC. It codes for CASSRDRGPHNYGYTF.

The chain joins TRBV6-6 to TRBJ2-3; tentatively, D is TRBD2 (6 bases). CDR1 is MNHNY, CDR2 SVGAGI, per germline (reference sequence). Between the trimmed V and J ends, which lost 5 bases and 4 bases, there was a span of 13 bases. The CDR3 covers 14 residues. As DNA, the CDR3 is TGTGCCAGCAGTACCGGGGGTAGCTCAGATACGCAGTATTTT. The encoded protein is CASSTGGSSDTQYF.

V usage is TRBV6-5 and J usage is TRBJ1-1, with 7 nucleotides matching TRBD1. Germline V lookup: CDR1 MNHEY, CDR2 SVGAGI. After removal of 5 bases from V and 3 bases from J, the junction contained 3 bases not matched to a gene. The CDR3 runs to 13 residues. CDR3 in amino acids: CASSAQGDTEAFF. DNA of the CDR3: TGTGCCAGCAGTGCCCAGGGGGACACTGAAGCTTTCTTT.

In its sample, this clone was seen once. The junction does not match germline at one end; this may be a read error. This chain connects TRBV9 to TRBJ1-3; 8 nucleotides match TRBD1. This CDR3 is built from 15 residues. Germline CDR1 and CDR2: SGDLS and YYNGEE. CDR3 nucleotides: TGTGCCAGCAGCGGACTGGACAGGGATGGAAGCACCATATATTTT. This gives the protein CASSGLDRDGSTIYF.

J is TRBJ1-4 and V is TRBV19; the D gene is possibly TRBD1 (5 bases). The germline V gene encodes CDR1 LNHDA and CDR2 SQIVND (reference sequence). The V and J ends lost 5 bases and 3 bases respectively, with 13 bases between them. This CDR3 spans 15 amino acids. In DNA, the CDR3 is TGTGCCAGTAGTTGGGGCGCGGGACCTAATGAAAAACTGTTTTTT. Translating it yields CASSWGAGPNEKLFF.

This rearrangement joins TRBV2 to TRBJ1-2; possibly TRBD1 for D (5 bases). Germline CDR1 reads SNHLY; CDR2 reads FYNNEI. This CDR3 is built from 14 residues. With 3 bases removed from V and 4 bases from J, the gap between germline ends came to 12 bases. Here the CDR3 reads CASSEAGSRYGYTF. As DNA, the CDR3 is TGTGCCAGCAGTGAGGCAGGGTCGCGCTATGGCTACACCTTC. The whole variable domain, remainder taken from reference TRBV2 and TRBJ1-2, is EPEVTQTPSHQVTQMGQEVILRCVPISNHLYFYWYRQILGQKVEFLVSFYNNEISEKSEIFDDQFSVERPDGSNFTLKIRSTKLEDSAMYFCASSEAGSRYGYTFGSGTRLTVV.

The chain has TRBV7-3 and TRBJ2-2; D remains unclear. CDR3 size: 12 residues. Germline assignment: CDR1 SGHTA and CDR2 FQGTGA. Deletions cut 4 bases from V and 5 bases from J, with 5 bases between. CDR3 in amino acids: CASSSRTGELFF. CDR3 coding DNA: TGTGCCAGCAGCTCTAGGACCGGGGAGCTGTTTTTT.

The chain joins TRBV29-1 to TRBJ1-2; a possible D gene is TRBD1 (5 bases). The CDR3 sequence is 14 residues long. The V end lost 5 bases, the J end lost 3 bases, and 16 bases lay between the germline ends. Germline-derived CDR1 and CDR2 are SQVTM and ANQGSEA. The CDR3 loop is CSVPGRTRDYGYTF. The CDR3 nucleotides are TGCAGCGTTCCAGGCCGGACAAGGGACTATGGCTACACCTTC.

The chain is built from TRBV6-5 and TRBJ1-2; D not certain. Deletions cut 4 bases from V and 2 bases from J, with 5 bases between. This CDR3 spans 12 amino acids. The germline V gene encodes CDR1 MNHEY and CDR2 SVGAGI. CDR3: CASSSGNYGYTF. CDR3 nucleotide sequence: TGTGCCAGCAGTTCCGGGAACTATGGCTACACCTTC.

The chain recombines TRBV27 with TRBJ1-1, with D maybe TRBD1 (6 bases). The CDR3 runs to 11 residues. Trimming left V 3 bases short and J 8 bases short, with 7 bases between. Per the germline V gene, CDR1 is MNHEY and CDR2 is SMNVEV (reference sequence). DNA for the CDR3: TGTGCCAGCAGTTTCCAGGGGGAAGCTTTCTTT. Translating it yields CASSFQGEAFF.

V gene TRBV19 combines with J gene TRBJ1-3, with D unresolved. The length of the CDR3 is 14 residues. V was clipped by 7 bases and J by 0 bases, with 10 bases between them. Looked up from germline, CDR1 is LNHDA and CDR2 is SQIVND (reference sequence). In DNA, the CDR3 is TGTGCCAGTACCCCTTTGAGCTCTGGAAACACCATATATTTT. Protein product: CASTPLSSGNTIYF.

This chain links TRBV7-9 with TRBJ2-5; D uncertain. The CDR3 has 14 residues. Germline CDR1 and CDR2: SEHNR and FQNEAQ (reference sequence). V lost 5 bases to trimming and J lost 0 bases, with 10 bases between them. CDR3 region: CASSRRLNQETQYF. Here the CDR3 DNA reads TGTGCCAGCAGCCGACGACTGAACCAAGAGACCCAGTACTTC.

This clone was picked up a small number of times. CDR3 region: CASSESGPPGYTF. CDR3 nucleotides: TGTGCCAGCAGTGAATCAGGTCCCCCTGGCTACACCTTC. The rearrangement links TRBV28 to TRBJ1-2, with D unresolved. The CDR3 consists of 13 residues. Trimming cost V 5 bases and J 7 bases, with 14 bases left between them. Germline loops: CDR1 MDHEN, CDR2 SYDVKM.

The chain has TRBV18 and TRBJ2-2; 7 bases are shared with TRBD1. Looked up from germline, CDR1 is KGHSH and CDR2 is LQKENI. CDR3 size: 13 residues. V shed 2 bases and J 10 bases; nucleotides not matched to a gene: 4. CDR3 nucleotides: TGTGCCAGCTCACCAATAACAGGGGAGGAGCTGTTTTTT. It specifies CASSPITGEELFF.

The gene calls are TRBV29-1 and TRBJ2-1; TRBD2 matches at 7 bases. Germline CDR1 SQVTM, CDR2 ANQGSEA. Germline trimming cut 6 bases from V and 4 bases from J; bases unmatched to any gene: 9. This CDR3 spans 14 amino acids. Written as DNA, the CDR3 is TGCAGCGTGTCGATAGGGACTACGTACAATGAGCAGTTCTTC. This gives the protein CSVSIGTTYNEQFF.

The genes are TRBV15 and TRBJ2-1, with D tentatively TRBD2 (5 bases). Germline V gives CDR1 LNHNV, CDR2 YYDKDF (reference sequence). The CDR3 has 14 amino acids. Deletions cut 8 bases from V and 0 bases from J, with 11 bases between. The CDR3 sequence is CATESGSSYNEQFF. In DNA form, the CDR3 reads TGTGCCACCGAGAGCGGAAGCTCCTACAATGAGCAGTTCTTC.